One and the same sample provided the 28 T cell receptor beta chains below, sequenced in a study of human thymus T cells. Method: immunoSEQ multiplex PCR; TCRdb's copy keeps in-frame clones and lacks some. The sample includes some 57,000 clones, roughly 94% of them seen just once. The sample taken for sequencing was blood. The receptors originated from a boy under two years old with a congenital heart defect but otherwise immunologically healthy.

CDR3 amino acids: CASSPDSLRETQYF. The CDR3 bases are TGTGCCAGCAGCCCCGACTCCCTTCGGGAGACCCAGTACTTC. This chain connects TRBV11-2 to TRBJ2-5; D uncertain. The CDR3 length is 14 residues. Germline CDR1 and CDR2: SGHAT and FQNNGV. The V and J ends lost 5 bases and 5 bases respectively, with 15 bases between them. Supplemented by reference TRBV11-2 and TRBJ2-5, the full variable domain reads EAGVAQSPRYKIIEKRQSVAFWCNPISGHATLYWYQQILGQGPKLLIQFQNNGVVDDSQLPKDRFSAERLKGVDSTLKIQPAKLEDSAVYLCASSPDSLRETQYFGPGTRLLVL.

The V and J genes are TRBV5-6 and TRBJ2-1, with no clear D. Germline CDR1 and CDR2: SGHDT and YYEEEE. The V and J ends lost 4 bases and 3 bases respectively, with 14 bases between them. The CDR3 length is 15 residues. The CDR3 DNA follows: TGTGCCAGCAGCAACGTGGGCAGGAGCTACAATGAGCAGTTCTTC. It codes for CASSNVGRSYNEQFF.

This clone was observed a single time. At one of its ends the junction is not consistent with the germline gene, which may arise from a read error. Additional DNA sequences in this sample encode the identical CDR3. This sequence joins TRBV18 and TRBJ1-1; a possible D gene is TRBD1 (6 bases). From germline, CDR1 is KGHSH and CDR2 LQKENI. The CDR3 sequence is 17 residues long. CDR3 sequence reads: CASSPPGGQGGNTEAFF. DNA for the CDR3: TGTGCCAGCTCCCCACCCGGGGGGCAAGGTGGAAACACTGAAGCTTTCTTT.

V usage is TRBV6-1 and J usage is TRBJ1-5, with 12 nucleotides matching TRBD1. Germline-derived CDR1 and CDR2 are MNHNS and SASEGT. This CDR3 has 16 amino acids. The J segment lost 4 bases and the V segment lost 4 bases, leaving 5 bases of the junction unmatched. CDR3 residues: CASSGGTGGSNQPQHF. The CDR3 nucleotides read TGTGCCAGCAGTGGTGGGACAGGGGGCTCTAATCAGCCCCAGCATTTT.

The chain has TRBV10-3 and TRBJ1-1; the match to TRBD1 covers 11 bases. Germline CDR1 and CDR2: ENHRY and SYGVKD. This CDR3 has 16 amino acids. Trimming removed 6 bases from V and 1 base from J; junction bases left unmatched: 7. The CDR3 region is CAIRTDRGRENTEAFF. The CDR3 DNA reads TGTGCCATCAGGACGGACAGGGGGCGCGAGAACACTGAAGCTTTCTTT.

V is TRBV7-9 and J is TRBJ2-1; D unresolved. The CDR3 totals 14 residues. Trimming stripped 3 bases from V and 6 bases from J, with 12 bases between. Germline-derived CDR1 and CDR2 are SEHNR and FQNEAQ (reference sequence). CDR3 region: CASSFLGFPNEQFF. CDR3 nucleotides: TGTGCCAGCAGCTTTCTGGGTTTTCCCAATGAGCAGTTCTTC. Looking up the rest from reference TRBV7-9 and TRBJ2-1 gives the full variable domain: DTGVSQNPRHKITKRGQNVTFRCDPISEHNRLYWYRQTLGQGPEFLTYFQNEAQLEKSRLLSDRFSAERPKGSFSTLEIQRTEQGDSAMYLCASSFLGFPNEQFFGPGTRLTVL.

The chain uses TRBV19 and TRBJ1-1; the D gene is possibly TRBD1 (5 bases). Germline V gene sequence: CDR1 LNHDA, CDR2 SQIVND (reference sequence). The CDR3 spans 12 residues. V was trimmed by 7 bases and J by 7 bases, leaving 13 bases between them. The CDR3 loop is CASISQGDEAFF. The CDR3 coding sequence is TGTGCCAGTATCTCCCAGGGCGATGAAGCTTTCTTT.

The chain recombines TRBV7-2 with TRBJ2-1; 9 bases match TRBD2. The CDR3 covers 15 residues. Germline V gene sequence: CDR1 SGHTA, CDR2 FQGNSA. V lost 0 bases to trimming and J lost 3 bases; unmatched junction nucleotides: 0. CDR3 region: CASSLARGGYNEQFF. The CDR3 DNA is TGTGCCAGCAGCTTAGCGCGGGGGGGCTACAATGAGCAGTTCTTC.

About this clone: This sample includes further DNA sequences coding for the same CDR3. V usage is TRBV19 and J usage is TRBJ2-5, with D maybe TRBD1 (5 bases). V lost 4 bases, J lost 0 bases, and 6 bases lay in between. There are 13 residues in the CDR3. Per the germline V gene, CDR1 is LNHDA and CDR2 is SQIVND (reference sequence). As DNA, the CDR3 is TGTGCCAGTAGTACAGGGTACCAAGAGACCCAGTACTTC. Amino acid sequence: CASSTGYQETQYF.

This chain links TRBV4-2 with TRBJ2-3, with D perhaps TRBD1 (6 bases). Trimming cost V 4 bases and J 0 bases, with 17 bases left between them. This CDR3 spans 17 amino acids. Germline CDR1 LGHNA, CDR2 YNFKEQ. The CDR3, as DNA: TGTGCCAGCAGCCCCCTCAGGGGTGTCGACAGCACAGATACGCAGTATTTT. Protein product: CASSPLRGVDSTDTQYF.

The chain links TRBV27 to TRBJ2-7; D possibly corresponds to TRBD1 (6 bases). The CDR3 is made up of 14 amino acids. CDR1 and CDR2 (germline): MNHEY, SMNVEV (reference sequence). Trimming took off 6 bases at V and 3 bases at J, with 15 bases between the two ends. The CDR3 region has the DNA TGTGCCAGCAGCCCCACGACAGGCCACTACGAGCAGTACTTC. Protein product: CASSPTTGHYEQYF.

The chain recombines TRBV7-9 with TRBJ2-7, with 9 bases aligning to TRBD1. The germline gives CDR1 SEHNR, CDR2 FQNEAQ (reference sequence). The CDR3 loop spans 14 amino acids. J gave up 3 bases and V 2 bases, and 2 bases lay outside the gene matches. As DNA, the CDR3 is TGTGCCAGCAGCTTATGGGGACAGGGCTACGAGCAGTACTTC. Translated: CASSLWGQGYEQYF.

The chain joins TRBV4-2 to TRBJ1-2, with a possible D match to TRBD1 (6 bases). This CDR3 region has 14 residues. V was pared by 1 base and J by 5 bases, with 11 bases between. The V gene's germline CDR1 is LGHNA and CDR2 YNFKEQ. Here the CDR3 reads CASSQVERGYGYTF. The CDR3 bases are TGTGCCAGCAGCCAAGTCGAGAGGGGGTATGGCTACACCTTC.

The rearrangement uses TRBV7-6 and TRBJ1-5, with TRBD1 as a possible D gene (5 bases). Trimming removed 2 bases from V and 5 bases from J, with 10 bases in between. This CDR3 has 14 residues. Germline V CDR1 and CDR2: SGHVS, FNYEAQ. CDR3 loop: CASSLTVTDQPQHF. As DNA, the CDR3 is TGTGCCAGCAGCTTAACGGTGACAGATCAGCCCCAGCATTTT.

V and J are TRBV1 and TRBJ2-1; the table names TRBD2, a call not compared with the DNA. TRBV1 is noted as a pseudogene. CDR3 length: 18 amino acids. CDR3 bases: TGCACCAGCAGCCAAGATCGGAGGCTGACTAGCGGGGTAAATGAGCAGTTCTTC. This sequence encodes CTSSQDRRLTSGVNEQFF.

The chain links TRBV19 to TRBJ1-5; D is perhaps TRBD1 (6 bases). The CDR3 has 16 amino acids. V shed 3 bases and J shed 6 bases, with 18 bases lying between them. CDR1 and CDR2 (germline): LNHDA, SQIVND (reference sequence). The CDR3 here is CASSILGIGQIQPQHF. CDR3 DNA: TGTGCCAGTAGTATTCTGGGAATAGGACAGATTCAGCCCCAGCATTTT.

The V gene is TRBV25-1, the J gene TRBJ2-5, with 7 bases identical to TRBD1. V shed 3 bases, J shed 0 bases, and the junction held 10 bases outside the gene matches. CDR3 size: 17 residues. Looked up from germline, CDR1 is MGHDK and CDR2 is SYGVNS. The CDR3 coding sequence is TGTGCCAGCAGTGAGGATCATGGGACAGTTTACCAAGAGACCCAGTACTTC. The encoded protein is CASSEDHGTVYQETQYF.

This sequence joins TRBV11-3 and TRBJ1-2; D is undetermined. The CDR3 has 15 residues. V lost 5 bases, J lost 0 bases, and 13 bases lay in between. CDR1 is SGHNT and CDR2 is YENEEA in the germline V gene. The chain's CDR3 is CASSPTAYPNYGYTF. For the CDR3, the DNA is TGTGCCAGCAGCCCCACAGCTTACCCTAACTATGGCTACACCTTC.

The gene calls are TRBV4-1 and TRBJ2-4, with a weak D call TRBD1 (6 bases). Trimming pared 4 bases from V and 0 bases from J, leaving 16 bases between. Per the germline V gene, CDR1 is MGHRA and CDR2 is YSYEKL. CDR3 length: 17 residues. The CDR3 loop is CASSLSGVILAKNIQYF. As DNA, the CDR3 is TGCGCCAGCAGCCTTTCAGGGGTGATCCTAGCCAAAAACATTCAGTACTTC.

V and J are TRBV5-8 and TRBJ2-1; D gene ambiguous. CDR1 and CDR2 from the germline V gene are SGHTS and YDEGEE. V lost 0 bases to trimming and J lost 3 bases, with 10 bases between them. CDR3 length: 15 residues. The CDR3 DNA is TGTGCCAGCAGCTTGGACCAGGCGAACTACAATGAGCAGTTCTTC. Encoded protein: CASSLDQANYNEQFF.

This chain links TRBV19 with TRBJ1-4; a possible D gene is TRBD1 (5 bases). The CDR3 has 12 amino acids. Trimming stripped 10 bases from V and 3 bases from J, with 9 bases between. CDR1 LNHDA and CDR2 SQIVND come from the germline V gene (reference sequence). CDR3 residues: CATATANEKLFF. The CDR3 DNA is TGTGCCACTGCGACAGCTAATGAAAAACTGTTTTTT.

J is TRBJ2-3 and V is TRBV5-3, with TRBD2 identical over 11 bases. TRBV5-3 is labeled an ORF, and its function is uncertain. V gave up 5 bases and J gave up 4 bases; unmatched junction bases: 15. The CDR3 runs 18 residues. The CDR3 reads CARRTRRPLAGDPDTQYF. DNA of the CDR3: TGTGCCAGAAGAACCCGTCGACCACTAGCGGGAGATCCAGATACGCAGTATTTT.

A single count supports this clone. CDR3 protein: CASSLDRALSYEQYF. CDR3 nucleotides: TGCGCCAGCAGCCTCGACAGGGCGTTATCCTACGAGCAGTACTTC. The V call is TRBV4-1, the J call TRBJ2-7, with 7 bases lining up with TRBD1. Germline CDR1 reads MGHRA; CDR2 reads YSYEKL. V lost 4 bases to trimming and J lost 1 base; unmatched junction nucleotides: 7. The CDR3 runs to 15 residues.

CDR3 amino acids: CASSVLGGTDTQYF. The CDR3 region has the DNA TGTGCCAGCAGCGTATTGGGGGGCACAGATACGCAGTATTTT. J is TRBJ2-3 and V is TRBV9, with D possibly being TRBD1 or TRBD2 (5 bases each). Germline assignment: CDR1 SGDLS and CDR2 YYNGEE. The CDR3 consists of 14 residues. Trimming removed 1 base from V and 1 base from J, with 7 bases in between.

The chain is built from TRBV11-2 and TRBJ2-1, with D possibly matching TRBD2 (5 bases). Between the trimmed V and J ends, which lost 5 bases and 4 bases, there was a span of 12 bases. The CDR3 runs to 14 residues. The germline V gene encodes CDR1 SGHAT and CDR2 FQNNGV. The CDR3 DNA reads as TGTGCCAGCAGCCCCGGACTCCCGTACAATGAGCAGTTCTTC. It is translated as CASSPGLPYNEQFF.

In DNA, the CDR3 is TGCGCCAGCAGCCAAGATGGGCTAGCGGGGGAGACCCAGTACTTC. Amino acid sequence: CASSQDGLAGETQYF. The chain uses TRBV4-3 and TRBJ2-5; 9 bases match TRBD2. This CDR3 has 15 amino acids. Per the germline V gene, CDR1 is LGHNA and CDR2 is YSLEER. Unmatched junction bases numbered 4, after V lost 0 bases and J lost 5 bases.

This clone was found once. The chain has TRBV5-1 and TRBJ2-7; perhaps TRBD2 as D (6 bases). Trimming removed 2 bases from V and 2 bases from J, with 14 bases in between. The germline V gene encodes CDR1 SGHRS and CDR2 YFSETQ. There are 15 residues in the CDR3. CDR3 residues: CASSFGPSGPYEQYF. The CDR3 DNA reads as TGCGCCAGCAGCTTTGGCCCAAGCGGGCCCTACGAGCAGTACTTC.

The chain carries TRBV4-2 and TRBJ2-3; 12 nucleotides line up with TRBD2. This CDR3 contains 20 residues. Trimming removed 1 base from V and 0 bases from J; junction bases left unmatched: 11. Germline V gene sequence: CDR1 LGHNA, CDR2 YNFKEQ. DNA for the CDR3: TGTGCCAGCAGCCAAGTCACTCCGCGACTAGCGGGAGATAGCACAGATACGCAGTATTTT. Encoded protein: CASSQVTPRLAGDSTDTQYF.